The clone carrying this T cell receptor (beta chain) was picked up a small number of times. The same CDR3 arises from other DNA sequences in this sample as well. The germline V gene encodes CDR1 SEHNR and CDR2 FQNEAQ (reference sequence). The CDR3 runs to 14 residues. Trimming left V 1 base short and J 4 bases short, with 7 bases between. The authors' processing: Amplification from reference gene primers served as the basis for estimated nucleated cell counts. Using immunoSEQ multiplex PCR, the repertoire was profiled, and TCRdb retains in-frame clones only, with some absent. V and J calls and clone size are as listed in that table; D and trimming were resolved from the DNA. The sample comprises about 40,000 clones, around 87% of which are singletons, and approximately 20% rests with the top ten. The data derive from a study of blood T cell repertoires in COVID-19. Study-wide context: From the United States, Italy and Spain came samples of acute and convalescent COVID-19. Nucleic acid was either cDNA or gDNA, and it came from T cells, B-cell-depleted T cells, or PBMCs.

The sequence was collected from a man aged 50-59 years in a cohort sampled during active COVID-19. This rearrangement joins TRBV7-9 to TRBJ2-2; D perhaps matches TRBD2 (5 bases). The sample taken for sequencing was peripheral blood. The CDR3: CASSLGGATGELFF. The CDR3 bases are TGTGCCAGCAGCTTAGGGGGAGCCACCGGGGAGCTGTTTTTT.